The TCR beta chain under discussion was sequenced for a study of T cells in pancreatic ductal adenocarcinoma. Whole-study results and caveats: Compared with tumor, blood showed more total productive templates and around 8.1-fold more clonotypes.

Surgery without prior neoadjuvant therapy was the treatment of the selected pancreatic ductal adenocarcinoma patients. A remark on this clone: Its cognate antigen is unknown.

Method: immunoSEQ multiplex PCR; TCRdb's copy keeps in-frame clones and lacks some. Among about 17,000 clones listed, roughly 86% were seen once. Trimming left V 5 bases short and J 0 bases short, with 11 bases between. CDR1 is LGHNA and CDR2 is YNFKEQ in the germline V gene. The CDR3 is 15 residues long. The chain joins TRBV4-2 to TRBJ1-3; D is ambiguous. The TCR was taken from a human donor with pancreatic ductal adenocarcinoma. Sequences were obtained from PBMCs. In nucleotides, the CDR3 is TGTGCCAGCAGCTCCCCTCGGGGCTCTGGAAACACCATATATTTT. This encodes CASSSPRGSGNTIYF.